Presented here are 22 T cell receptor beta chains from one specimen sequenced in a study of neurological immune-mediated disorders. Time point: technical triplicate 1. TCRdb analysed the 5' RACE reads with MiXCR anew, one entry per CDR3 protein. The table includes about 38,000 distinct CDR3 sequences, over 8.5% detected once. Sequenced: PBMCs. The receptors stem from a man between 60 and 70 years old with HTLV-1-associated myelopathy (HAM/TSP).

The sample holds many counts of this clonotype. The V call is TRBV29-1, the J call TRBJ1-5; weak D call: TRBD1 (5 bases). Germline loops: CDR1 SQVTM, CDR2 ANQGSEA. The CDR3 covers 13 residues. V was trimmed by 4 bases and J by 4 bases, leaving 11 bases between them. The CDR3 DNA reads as TGCAGCGTTGCGCAGGGTTTTAATCAGCCCCAGCATTTT. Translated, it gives CSVAQGFNQPQHF. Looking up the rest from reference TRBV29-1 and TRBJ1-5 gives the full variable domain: SAVISQKPSRDICQRGTSLTIQCQVDSQVTMMFWYRQQPGQSLTLIATANQGSEATYESGFVIDKFPISRPNLTFSTLTVSNMSPEDSSIYLCSVAQGFNQPQHFGDGTRLSIL.

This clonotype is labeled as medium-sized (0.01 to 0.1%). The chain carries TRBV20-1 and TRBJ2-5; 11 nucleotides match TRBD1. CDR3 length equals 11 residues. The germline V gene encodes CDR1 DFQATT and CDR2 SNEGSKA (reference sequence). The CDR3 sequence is CSGTGGETQYF. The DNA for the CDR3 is TGCAGCGGGACAGGGGGTGAGACCCAGTACTTC.

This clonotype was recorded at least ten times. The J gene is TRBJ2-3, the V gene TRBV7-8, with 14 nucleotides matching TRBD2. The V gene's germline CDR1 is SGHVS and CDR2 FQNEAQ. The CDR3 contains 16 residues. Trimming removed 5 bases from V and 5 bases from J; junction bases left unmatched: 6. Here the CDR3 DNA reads TGTGCCAGCAGCGCCCGGGGGACTAGCGGGAGAGATACGCAGTATTTT. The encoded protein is CASSARGTSGRDTQYF. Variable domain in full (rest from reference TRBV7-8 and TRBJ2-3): GAGVSQSPRYKVAKRGQDVALRCDPISGHVSLFWYQQALGQGPEFLTYFQNEAQLDKSGLPSDRFFAERPEGSVSTLKIQRTQQEDSAVYLCASSARGTSGRDTQYFGPGTRLTVL.

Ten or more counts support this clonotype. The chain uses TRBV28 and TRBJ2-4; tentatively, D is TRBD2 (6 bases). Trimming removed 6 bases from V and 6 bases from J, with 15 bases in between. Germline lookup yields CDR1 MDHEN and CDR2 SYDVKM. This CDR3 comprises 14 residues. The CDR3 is CASSKAGNLNIQYF. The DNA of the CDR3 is TGTGCCAGCAGCAAGGCGGGGAACCTAAACATTCAGTACTTC.

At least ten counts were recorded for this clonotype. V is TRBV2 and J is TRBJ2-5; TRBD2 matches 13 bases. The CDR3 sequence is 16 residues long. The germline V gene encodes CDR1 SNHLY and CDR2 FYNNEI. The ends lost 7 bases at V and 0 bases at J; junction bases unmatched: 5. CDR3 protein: CASTGTSGANQETQYF. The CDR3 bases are TGTGCCAGCACCGGGACTAGCGGGGCAAACCAAGAGACCCAGTACTTC.

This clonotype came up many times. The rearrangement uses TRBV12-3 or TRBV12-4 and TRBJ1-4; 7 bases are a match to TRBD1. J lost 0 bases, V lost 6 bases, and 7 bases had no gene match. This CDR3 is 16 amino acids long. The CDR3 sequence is CASSQLRGATNEKLFF. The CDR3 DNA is TGTGCCAGCAGCCAACTCAGGGGGGCAACTAATGAAAAACTGTTTTTT.

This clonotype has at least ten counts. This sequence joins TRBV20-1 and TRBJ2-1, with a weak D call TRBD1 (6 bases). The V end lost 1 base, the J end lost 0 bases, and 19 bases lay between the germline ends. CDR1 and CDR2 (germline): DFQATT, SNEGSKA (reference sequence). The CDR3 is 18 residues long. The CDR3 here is CSARGVDRAESSYNEQFF. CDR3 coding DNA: TGCAGTGCTAGAGGTGTGGACAGAGCTGAAAGCTCCTACAATGAGCAGTTCTTC.

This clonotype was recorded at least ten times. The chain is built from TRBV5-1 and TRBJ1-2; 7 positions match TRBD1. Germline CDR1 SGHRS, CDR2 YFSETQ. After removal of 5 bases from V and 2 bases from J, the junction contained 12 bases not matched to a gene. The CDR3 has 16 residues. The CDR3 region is CASRTFIRDSNYGYTF. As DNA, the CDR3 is TGCGCCAGCAGAACCTTCATTCGGGACAGCAACTATGGCTACACCTTC.

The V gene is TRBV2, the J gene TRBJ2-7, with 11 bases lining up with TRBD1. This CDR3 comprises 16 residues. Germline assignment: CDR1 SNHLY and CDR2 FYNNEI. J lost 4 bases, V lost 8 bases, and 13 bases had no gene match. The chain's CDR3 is CASGYWDRGDFYEQYF. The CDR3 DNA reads TGTGCCAGCGGTTACTGGGACAGGGGGGACTTTTACGAGCAGTACTTC.

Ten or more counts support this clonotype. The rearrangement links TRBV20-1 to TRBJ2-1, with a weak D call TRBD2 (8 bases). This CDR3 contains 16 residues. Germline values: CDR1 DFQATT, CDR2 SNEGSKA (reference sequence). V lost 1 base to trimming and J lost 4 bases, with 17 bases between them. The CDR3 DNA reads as TGCAGTGCTAGAGGAAGTAGCGGGACAGATTACAATGAGCAGTTCTTC. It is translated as CSARGSSGTDYNEQFF.

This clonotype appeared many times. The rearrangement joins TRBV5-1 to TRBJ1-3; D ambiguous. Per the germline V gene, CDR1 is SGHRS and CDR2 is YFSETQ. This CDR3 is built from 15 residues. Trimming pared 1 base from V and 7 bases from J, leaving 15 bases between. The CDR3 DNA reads TGCGCCAGCAGCTTGATTCCAGCTGGATGGAACACCATATATTTT. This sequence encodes CASSLIPAGWNTIYF.

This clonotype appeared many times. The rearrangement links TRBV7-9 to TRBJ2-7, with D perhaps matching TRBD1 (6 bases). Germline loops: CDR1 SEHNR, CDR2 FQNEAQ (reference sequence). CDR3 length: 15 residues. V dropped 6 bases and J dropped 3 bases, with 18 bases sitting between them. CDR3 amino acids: CASSSLSGHIYEQYF. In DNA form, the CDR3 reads TGTGCCAGCAGTAGCCTTTCGGGACACATCTACGAGCAGTACTTC. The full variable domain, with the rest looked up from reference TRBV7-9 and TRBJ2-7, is DTGVSQNPRHKITKRGQNVTFRCDPISEHNRLYWYRQTLGQGPEFLTYFQNEAQLEKSRLLSDRFSAERPKGSFSTLEIQRTEQGDSAMYLCASSSLSGHIYEQYFGPGTRLTVT.

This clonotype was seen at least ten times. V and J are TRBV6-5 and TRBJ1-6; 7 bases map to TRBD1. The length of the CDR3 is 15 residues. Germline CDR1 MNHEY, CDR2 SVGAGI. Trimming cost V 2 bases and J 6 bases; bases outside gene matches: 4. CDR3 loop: CASSYGGGFNSPLHF. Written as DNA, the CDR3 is TGTGCCAGCAGTTACGGAGGGGGCTTTAATTCACCCCTCCACTTT.

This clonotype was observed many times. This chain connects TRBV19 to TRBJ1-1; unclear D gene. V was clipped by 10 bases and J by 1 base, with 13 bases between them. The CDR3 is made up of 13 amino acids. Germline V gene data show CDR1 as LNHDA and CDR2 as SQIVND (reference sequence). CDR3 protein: CAIRRAGNTEAFF. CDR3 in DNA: TGTGCCATCAGGAGGGCAGGGAACACTGAAGCTTTCTTT. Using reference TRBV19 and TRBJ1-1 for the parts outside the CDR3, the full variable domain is DGGITQSPKYLFRKEGQNVTLSCEQNLNHDAMYWYRQDPGQGLRLIYYSQIVNDFQKGDIAEGYSVSREKKESFPLTVTSAQKNPTAFYLCAIRRAGNTEAFFGQGTRLTVV.

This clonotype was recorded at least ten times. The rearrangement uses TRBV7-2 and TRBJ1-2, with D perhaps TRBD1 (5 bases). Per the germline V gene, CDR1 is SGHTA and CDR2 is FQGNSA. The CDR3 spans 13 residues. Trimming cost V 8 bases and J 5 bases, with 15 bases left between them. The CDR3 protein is CASAAGGKYGYTF. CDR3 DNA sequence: TGTGCCAGCGCCGCCGGGGGAAAGTATGGCTACACCTTC.

CDR3 nucleotide sequence: TGCGCCAGCAGCTTTGGACAGGTCGATAATTCACCCCTCCACTTT. Encoded protein: CASSFGQVDNSPLHF. The rearrangement links TRBV5-1 to TRBJ1-6; 7 bases line up with TRBD1. V lost 2 bases and J lost 5; bases outside the gene matches: 4. CDR1 is SGHRS, CDR2 YFSETQ, per germline. This CDR3 has 15 residues.

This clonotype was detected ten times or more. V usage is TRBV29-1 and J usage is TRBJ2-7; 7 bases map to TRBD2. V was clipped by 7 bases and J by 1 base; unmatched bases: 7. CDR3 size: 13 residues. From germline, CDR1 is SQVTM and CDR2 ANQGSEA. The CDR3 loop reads CSAGEGRSYEQYF. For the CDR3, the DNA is TGCAGCGCTGGGGAGGGTCGTTCCTACGAGCAGTACTTC.

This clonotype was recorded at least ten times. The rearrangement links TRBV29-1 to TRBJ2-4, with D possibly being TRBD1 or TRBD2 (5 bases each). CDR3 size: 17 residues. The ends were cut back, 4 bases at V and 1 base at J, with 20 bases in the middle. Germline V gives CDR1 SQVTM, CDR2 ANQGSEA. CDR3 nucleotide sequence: TGCAGCGTTGGGGACCAGGTTTTATCGGGGGCCAAAAACATTCAGTACTTC. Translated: CSVGDQVLSGAKNIQYF. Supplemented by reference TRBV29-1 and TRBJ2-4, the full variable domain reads SAVISQKPSRDICQRGTSLTIQCQVDSQVTMMFWYRQQPGQSLTLIATANQGSEATYESGFVIDKFPISRPNLTFSTLTVSNMSPEDSSIYLCSVGDQVLSGAKNIQYFGAGTRLSVL.

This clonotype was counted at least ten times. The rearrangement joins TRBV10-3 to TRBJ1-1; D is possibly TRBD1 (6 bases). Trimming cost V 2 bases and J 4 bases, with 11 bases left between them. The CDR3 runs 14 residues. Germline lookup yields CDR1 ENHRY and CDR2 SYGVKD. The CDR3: CAISETGSGTEAFF. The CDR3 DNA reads TGTGCCATCAGTGAGACAGGGTCGGGCACTGAAGCTTTCTTT.

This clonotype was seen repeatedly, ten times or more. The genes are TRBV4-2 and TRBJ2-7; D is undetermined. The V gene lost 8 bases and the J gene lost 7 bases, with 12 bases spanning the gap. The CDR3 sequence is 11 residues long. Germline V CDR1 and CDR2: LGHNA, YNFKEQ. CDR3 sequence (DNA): TGTGCCAGCCAACTTCCATGGGAGCAGTACTTC. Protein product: CASQLPWEQYF.

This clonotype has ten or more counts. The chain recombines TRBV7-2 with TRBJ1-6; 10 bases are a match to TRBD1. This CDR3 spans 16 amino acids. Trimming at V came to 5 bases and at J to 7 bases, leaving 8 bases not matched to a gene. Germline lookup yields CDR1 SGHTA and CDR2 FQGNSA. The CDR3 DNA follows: TGTGCCAGCAGCCCAACTCCGGGACAGGGGAATTCACCCCTCCACTTT. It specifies CASSPTPGQGNSPLHF.

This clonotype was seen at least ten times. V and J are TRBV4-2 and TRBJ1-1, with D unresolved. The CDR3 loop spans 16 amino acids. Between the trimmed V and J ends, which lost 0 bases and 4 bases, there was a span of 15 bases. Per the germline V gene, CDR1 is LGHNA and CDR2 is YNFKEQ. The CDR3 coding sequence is TGTGCCAGCAGCCAAGATCGGGGTACAAGTCTCACTGAAGCTTTCTTT. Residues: CASSQDRGTSLTEAFF.